Listed here are 14 T cell receptor beta chains from one sample, sequenced in a study of blood T cell repertoires in COVID-19. Produced via immunoSEQ multiplex PCR; TCRdb's table is partial and in-frame only. The profile covers 150,000 to 200,000 clones, with roughly 81% appearing a single time and 0.8% to 1.2% taken by the ten largest. Specimen: peripheral blood. Receptor source: a man aged 35 to 55 with acute or convalescent COVID-19.

The chain recombines TRBV6-6 with TRBJ2-3; 12 bases match TRBD2. The CDR3 runs to 16 residues. Germline V CDR1 and CDR2: MNHNY, SVGAGI (reference sequence). Germline trimming cut 5 bases from V and 0 bases from J; bases unmatched to any gene: 3. The CDR3 loop is CASSLGTSGSTDTQYF. CDR3 nucleotides: TGTGCCAGCAGTCTGGGGACTAGCGGGAGCACAGATACGCAGTATTTT.

V is TRBV19 and J is TRBJ1-1, with D possibly matching TRBD1 (6 bases). CDR1 and CDR2 from the germline V gene are LNHDA and SQIVND (reference sequence). The V end was cut by 6 bases, the J end by 6 bases, with 14 bases between. The CDR3 is 13 amino acids. CDR3 nucleotide sequence: TGTGCCAGTAGGTCGACAGGAGAGGCTGAAGCTTTCTTT. This encodes CASRSTGEAEAFF.

This sequence joins TRBV5-4 and TRBJ2-5; D might be TRBD2 (6 bases). Trimming left V 1 base short and J 4 bases short, with 14 bases between. This CDR3 contains 15 residues. The V gene's germline CDR1 is SGHNT and CDR2 YYREEE (reference sequence). The CDR3 region has the DNA TGTGCCAGCAGCTTGACCGAGACTAGTCGAGAGACCCAGTACTTC. As protein: CASSLTETSRETQYF.

The rearrangement joins TRBV5-1 to TRBJ2-1; TRBD1 is a possible D gene (5 bases). CDR1 SGHRS and CDR2 YFSETQ come from the germline V gene. Trimming took off 1 base at V and 8 bases at J, with 13 bases between the two ends. The CDR3 totals 14 residues. In DNA form, the CDR3 reads TGCGCCAGCAGCTTGAATTCCAGGGCCCATGAGCAGTTCTTC. Its protein is CASSLNSRAHEQFF.

This clone has a single count. The chain employs TRBV29-1 and TRBJ2-1; D not certain. CDR1 is SQVTM and CDR2 is ANQGSEA in the germline V gene. Trimming removed 3 bases from V and 7 bases from J, with 10 bases in between. The CDR3 is 12 amino acids. The CDR3 nucleotides read TGCAGCGTTGACGTCGGAGCGAATGAGCAGTTCTTC. Amino acid sequence: CSVDVGANEQFF.

The chain has TRBV6-1 and TRBJ1-2, with D unresolved. Germline V CDR1 and CDR2: MNHNS, SASEGT. V was trimmed by 2 bases and J by 2 bases, leaving 12 bases between them. This CDR3 contains 15 residues. The CDR3 sequence is CASSESRVTNYGYTF. The CDR3 bases are TGTGCCAGCAGTGAATCGCGGGTAACCAACTATGGCTACACCTTC.

Points on this clone: The identical CDR3 is also encoded by other nucleotide sequences in the sample. The chain uses TRBV9 and TRBJ2-2; 7 nucleotides agree with TRBD2. There are 17 residues in the CDR3. The germline gives CDR1 SGDLS, CDR2 YYNGEE. Trimming at V came to 0 bases and at J to 1 base, leaving 6 bases not matched to a gene. The CDR3 loop is CASSVASGALNTGELFF. Here the CDR3 DNA reads TGTGCCAGCAGCGTAGCTAGCGGAGCTTTGAACACCGGGGAGCTGTTTTTT. The complete variable domain, with remaining parts taken from reference TRBV9 and TRBJ2-2, reads DSGVTQTPKHLITATGQRVTLRCSPRSGDLSVYWYQQSLDQGLQFLIQYYNGEERAKGNILERFSAQQFPDLHSELNLSSLELGDSALYFCASSVASGALNTGELFFGEGSRLTVL.

The chain couples TRBV5-6 to TRBJ1-5, with D perhaps matching TRBD1 (6 bases). The germline CDR1 and CDR2 sequences are SGHDT and YYEEEE. The CDR3 covers 15 residues. Trimming took 0 bases from V and 3 from J, leaving 10 bases between them. The chain's CDR3 is CASSLAGGVNQPQHF. CDR3 in DNA: TGTGCCAGCAGCTTGGCTGGGGGCGTCAATCAGCCCCAGCATTTT.

The V call is TRBV13, the J call TRBJ2-7, with D possibly being TRBD2 (6 bases). The germline CDR1 and CDR2 sequences are PRHDT and FYEKMQ (reference sequence). Trimming left V 5 bases short and J 0 bases short, with 14 bases between. The CDR3 contains 15 residues. CDR3 sequence reads: CASSLLGGSSYEQYF. In DNA form, the CDR3 reads TGTGCCAGCAGCCTCCTAGGAGGGAGCTCCTACGAGCAGTACTTC.

The chain has TRBV3-1 (or the pseudogene TRBV3-2) and TRBJ2-5, with 7 bases identical to TRBD2. Germline CDR1 LGHDT, CDR2 YNNKEL (reference sequence). V shed 5 bases, J shed 7 bases, and the junction held 13 bases outside the gene matches. This CDR3 has 15 residues. CDR3 in amino acids: CASSSLRGTYGTQYF. CDR3 bases: TGTGCCAGCAGCTCTTTGCGGGGGACCTATGGGACCCAGTACTTC.

V gene TRBV6-5 combines with J gene TRBJ2-4, with D hard to call. V gave up 6 bases and J gave up 0 bases, with 12 bases separating them. CDR3 length: 15 residues. Germline values: CDR1 MNHEY, CDR2 SVGAGI. The CDR3 nucleotides are TGTGCCAGCAGCCCATATCAACTAGCCAAAAACATTCAGTACTTC. Its translation: CASSPYQLAKNIQYF.

This chain links TRBV7-8 with TRBJ2-1, with TRBD1 identical over 11 bases. V shed 4 bases, J shed 7 bases, and the junction held 9 bases outside the gene matches. The CDR3 runs to 16 residues. Germline CDR1 and CDR2: SGHVS and FQNEAQ. CDR3 protein: CASSSQDRGRGNEQFF. In nucleotides, the CDR3 is TGTGCCAGCAGCTCCCAGGACAGGGGGCGCGGGAATGAGCAGTTCTTC.

The chain employs TRBV7-9 and TRBJ1-1; D remains unclear. V dropped 5 bases and J dropped 0 bases, with 7 bases sitting between them. The CDR3 is 13 residues long. CDR1 is SEHNR, CDR2 FQNEAQ, per germline (reference sequence). CDR3 bases: TGTGCCAGCAGCCAATTGTTGAACACTGAAGCTTTCTTT. Protein: CASSQLLNTEAFF. Supplemented by reference TRBV7-9 and TRBJ1-1, the full variable domain reads DTGVSQNPRHKITKRGQNVTFRCDPISEHNRLYWYRQTLGQGPEFLTYFQNEAQLEKSRLLSDRFSAERPKGSFSTLEIQRTEQGDSAMYLCASSQLLNTEAFFGQGTRLTVV.

To note about this clone: In the same sample, other DNA sequences code for this CDR3. The chain is built from TRBV5-1 and TRBJ1-1, with 8 bases aligning to TRBD1. Germline V gene sequence: CDR1 SGHRS, CDR2 YFSETQ. V shed 2 bases and J 2 bases; nucleotides not matched to a gene: 5. The CDR3 has 15 amino acids. The chain's CDR3 is CASSFSPGGNTEAFF. CDR3 in DNA: TGCGCCAGCAGCTTTTCTCCAGGGGGCAACACTGAAGCTTTCTTT.